This TCR beta chain was documented in a study of T cells in tumors after PD-1 blockade (dated by TCRdb to between 2018 and 2021). For the study in its entirety: Prior checkpoint blockade, systemic immunosuppressant use, and recent radiotherapy or other anti-cancer therapy within 4 weeks were grounds for patient exclusion. Clinical response was assessed using RECIST version 1.1. Some patients also continued taking vismodegib 150 mg daily during anti-PD-1 treatment. Using site-matched tumors from BCC or SCC patients sampled before and after anti-PD-1 therapy, the study carried out paired single-cell RNA and TCR sequencing. On average, peripheral blood samples yielded about 37,000 unique clonotypes and 90,000 to 140,000 TCR templates (range roughly 22,000-257,772). Patients were treated with either pembrolizumab 200 mg every 3 weeks or cemiplimab 350 mg every 2 weeks. Bulk TCR sequencing was performed on fewer than 13 peripheral blood samples from about five patients to compare blood and tumor clonotypes.

Explained via the paper, the time point label denotes: before anti-PD-1 therapy. Genomic DNA extracted from tumor biopsies or peripheral blood was used for bulk TCRbeta sequencing, with input ranging from about 600 ng to 6,004 ng. All patients had histologically proven advanced or metastatic basal or squamous cell carcinoma and were poor candidates for surgical resection. Of the ten or so patients in the basal cell carcinoma cohort, about eight underwent bulk tumor TCR sequencing. Deep TCRbeta sequencing was performed with the immunoSEQ platform. The authors processed their data as follows. For further analysis, only productive rearrangements were exported out of the immunoSEQ Analyzer. T cell phenotypes were assigned to bulk TCRbeta clonotypes by matching the clonotypes to single-cell RNA+TCR-seq clones that had the same TCRbeta sequence. Using bulk TCR sequencing data, clone enrichment in tumor was calculated by dividing a clone's tumor frequency by the same clone's PBMC frequency. GLIPH was used to sort TCRs into specificity groups, which are clusters of distinct TCRs that likely recognize common antigens through shared CDR3 motifs. Here the immuneACCESS table is served through TCRdb, limited to in-frame sequences with V and J called. Missing clones are a known gap in these copies; in checked studies unresolved V genes cover under half, and the rest lacks a known reason. Clone size and the V and J calls come from that table; the DNA yielded D and trimming. The sample table lists about 47,000 clones, roughly 73% of them with a count of one. The ten largest clones take up over 15% of the sample.

On this clone: The antigen it recognizes is unknown. Within one base of it there is no much larger clone, and no base qualities were kept.

The CDR3 sequence holds 15 residues, the cysteine and phenylalanine included. The read is trimmed to its CDR3 DNA, 45 bases read in frame from base 1. V is reduced by 5 bases and J by 2 bases, leaving a spacing of 10 bases between them. Per the germline V gene (reference sequence), LNHDA is the CDR1 and SQIVND is the CDR2. The research as a whole found: Approximately 40% of the TCR clonotypes from tumors also showed up in blood, and some novel exhausted tumor clones were present in pre-treatment blood, which suggests peripheral recruitment. Where the novel T cell clones came from was not determined, and possible sources could include lymphoid organs or rare unexpanded clones inside the tumor or in the tumor periphery.

The sequence was collected from a human donor with basal cell carcinoma. This specimen consisted of PBMCs, obtained before anti-PD-1 treatment. In this chain, TRBV19 is recombined with TRBJ2-6; the D gene remains uncertain. The CDR3: CASSLSRAGANVLTF. The DNA reads TGTGCCAGTAGTCTCAGTAGGGCTGGGGCCAACGTCCTGACTTTC.